This T cell receptor (beta chain) was sequenced during a study of T cells in Graves' hyperthyroidism and ophthalmopathy. Amplified regions were TCR beta CDR3 sequences from RNA transcripts. The HTBI primer set served for first-round RT-PCR of the TCR CDR3. From the multiplex PCR reads, TCRdb called clonotypes with MiXCR, one entry per CDR3 protein. The table has around 580,000 distinct CDR3 sequences, 16% seen once; the top ten hold approximately 20%. After removal of 4 bases from V and 4 bases from J, the junction contained 14 bases not matched to a gene. Germline V gives CDR1 MNHNS, CDR2 SASEGT. CDR3 length equals 18 residues.

The receptor was isolated from a woman aged 18-29 years with Graves' hyperthyroidism. The sequencing sample was made of blood. The chain links TRBV6-1 to TRBJ2-1; 9 nucleotides line up with TRBD2. CDR3 nucleotide sequence: TGTGCCAGCAGTGCCCACCGATTCGGACTAGCGTTATACAATGAGCAGTTCTTC. Translated: CASSAHRFGLALYNEQFF.